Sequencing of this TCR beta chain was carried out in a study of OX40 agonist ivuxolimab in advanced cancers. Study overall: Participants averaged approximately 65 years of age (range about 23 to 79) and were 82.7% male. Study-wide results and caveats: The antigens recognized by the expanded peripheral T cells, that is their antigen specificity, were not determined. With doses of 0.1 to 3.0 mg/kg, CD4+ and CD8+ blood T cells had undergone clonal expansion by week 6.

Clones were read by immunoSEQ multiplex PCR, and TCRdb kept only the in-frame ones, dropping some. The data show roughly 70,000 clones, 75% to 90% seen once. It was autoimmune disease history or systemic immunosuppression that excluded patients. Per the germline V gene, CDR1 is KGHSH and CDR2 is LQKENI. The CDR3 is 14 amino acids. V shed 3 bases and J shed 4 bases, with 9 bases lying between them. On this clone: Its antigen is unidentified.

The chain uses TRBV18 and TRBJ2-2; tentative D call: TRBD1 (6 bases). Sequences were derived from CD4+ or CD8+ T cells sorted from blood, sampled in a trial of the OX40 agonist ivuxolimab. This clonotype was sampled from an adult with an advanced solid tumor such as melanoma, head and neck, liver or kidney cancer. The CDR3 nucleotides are TGTGCCAGCTCACCGGACAGACCCACCGGGGAGCTGTTTTTT. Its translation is CASSPDRPTGELFF.